This T cell receptor (beta chain) was observed in a study of T cell responses to AZD1222 COVID-19 vaccine. Study results and limitations: Nearly half of spike-specific TCRs reportedly target variant regions that are unmutated in the B.1.351 and B.1.1.7 variants. Clonal diversity may have been underestimated, and the donors were mostly white British, with more females than males. Just 5 to 7 people given AZD1222 tested seropositive at baseline.

Concerning this clone: Its antigen is still unknown. The same CDR3 arises from other DNA sequences in this sample as well.

The data were produced by immunoSEQ multiplex PCR, yet TCRdb's version contains in-frame clones alone and is incomplete. The sample shows approximately 270,000 clones, 94% of them seen only once. The sample here was peripheral blood, taken 28 days after the second AZD1222 dose. This clonotype was obtained from an adult who received the AZD1222 COVID-19 vaccine.

DNA for the CDR3: TGTGCCAGCAGGGATAGCAATCAGCCCCAGCATTTT. This encodes CASRDSNQPQHF. The chain carries TRBV2 and TRBJ1-5; the D is unclear. Germline V CDR1 and CDR2: SNHLY, FYNNEI. Trimming pared 6 bases from V and 0 bases from J, leaving 3 bases between. The CDR3 sequence is 12 residues long.